Listed below are T cell receptor beta chains from one sample, sequenced in a study of blood T cell repertoires in COVID-19. The table came from immunoSEQ multiplex PCR; TCRdb's copy has only in-frame clones and leaves some out. In the table there are roughly 200,000 clones, roughly four fifths of which are singletons. Sequences were obtained from peripheral blood. All receptors derive from a man aged 50 or older who had recovered from COVID-19. CDR3s leave out the opening cysteine and the closing phenylalanine or tryptophan.

v_call cdr3_aa
TRBV19 ASSRTGGNSPLH
TRBV6-1 ASSDTGGLNTEAF
TRBV6-5 ASSSRGTGVGYGYT
TRBV9 ASSTRGGSSYNEQF
TRBV2 ASSELRGQPQH
TRBV27 ASSLGGQGADTQY
TRBV7-9 ASSPEGFSGYT
TRBV19 ASRNDYGTLQETQY
TRBV19 ASSPGQGAQGTNEKLF
TRBV19 ASSMMQGKTEAF
TRBV3-1/TRBV3-2 ASSSTGSESYNEQF